The subject of this entry is one T cell receptor (beta chain). Its antigen is unidentified. Distinct nucleotide sequences in the sample also encode this CDR3. Healthy HIV-negative adults with no recent acute infections or vaccinations were recruited as donors. The record originates from a study of shared clonotypes between healthy human individuals. Overall study findings and caveats: A handful of donors had 4% to 6.5% of their naive CD4 clonotypes in common.

The germline V and J ends were trimmed by 6 bases and 0 bases, with 12 bases remaining between them. The germline V gene has CDR1 MNHEY and CDR2 SMNVEV (reference sequence). The CDR3 is made up of 14 amino acids. Sequenced by immunoSEQ multiplex PCR; TCRdb stores in-frame clones only, minus some. The sample contains approximately 710,000 clones, roughly 91% of which appear only once. Material: memory CD8+ T cells from PBMCs. Subset given: CD45RO+ cells pooled with CCR7-negative TemRA cells. The origin of this receptor is a young man in good health. Some clones in this sample may be carry-over from other donors' samples. The chain recombines TRBV27 with TRBJ2-7; a weak D match, TRBD1 (6 bases). The CDR3 DNA is TGTGCCAGCAGAGGAGACAGGAGCTCCTACGAGCAGTACTTC. Translating gives CASRGDRSSYEQYF.